A single sample is the source of the 18 T cell receptor beta chains below, sequenced in a study of T cells in Graves' hyperthyroidism and ophthalmopathy. Regions amplified from RNA transcripts were the TCR beta CDR3 regions. The TCR CDR3 was amplified in a first-round RT-PCR using the HTBI primer set. TCRdb reanalysed the multiplex PCR reads using MiXCR and keeps one entry per CDR3 protein. Here the sample spans over 250,000 distinct CDR3 sequences, roughly 15% being singletons. The sequencing sample was made of blood. The receptors here all came from a woman in her forties with Graves' ophthalmopathy.

Here the CDR3 reads CASSYQVGRGYEQYF. CDR3 nucleotides: TGTGCCAGCAGCTATCAGGTTGGGAGGGGATACGAGCAGTACTTC. The chain combines TRBV6-1 with TRBJ2-7; the match to TRBD2 covers 7 bases. Germline loops: CDR1 MNHNS, CDR2 SASEGT. V was clipped by 6 bases and J by 4 bases; unmatched bases: 12. The CDR3 extends over 15 amino acids.

This clonotype was counted a few times. The chain recombines TRBV24-1 with TRBJ2-2; D is ambiguous. The germline V and J ends were trimmed by 5 bases and 3 bases, with 15 bases remaining between them. Germline V gene data show CDR1 as KGHDR and CDR2 as SFDVKD. CDR3 length: 16 residues. The CDR3 protein is CATSVGLGVYTGELFF. The CDR3 DNA reads as TGTGCCACCAGTGTAGGTCTGGGCGTGTACACCGGGGAGCTGTTTTTT.

This clonotype turned up a few times. This sequence joins TRBV11-1 and TRBJ1-1, with D possibly TRBD1 on 6 matching bases. Germline CDR1 SGHAT, CDR2 FQDESV (reference sequence). The V and J ends lost 8 bases and 2 bases respectively, with 12 bases between them. This CDR3 contains 13 residues. The CDR3 region is CASLGGHNTEAFF. The CDR3, as DNA: TGTGCCAGCCTGGGGGGACACAACACTGAAGCTTTCTTT.

This clonotype appeared many times. The chain has TRBV5-5 and TRBJ1-2, with a tentative D call TRBD1 (6 bases). Trimming pared 1 base from V and 3 bases from J, leaving 13 bases between. Germline values: CDR1 SGHKS, CDR2 YYEKEE (reference sequence). The CDR3 spans 15 residues. CDR3 amino acids: CASSLTWDTYYGYTF. The DNA of the CDR3 is TGTGCCAGCAGCTTGACCTGGGACACCTACTATGGCTACACCTTC.

This clonotype was observed many times. The rearrangement joins TRBV11-3 to TRBJ2-1, with TRBD1 identical over 10 bases. The V and J ends lost 3 bases and 9 bases, in that order; junction bases with no gene match: 5. CDR1 is SGHNT, CDR2 YENEEA, per germline. This CDR3 has 14 amino acids. This CDR3 is CASSFDRGRREQFF. In nucleotides, the CDR3 is TGTGCCAGCAGCTTCGACAGGGGGCGGCGTGAGCAGTTCTTC.

The table lists this clonotype with a few counts. This sequence joins TRBV20-1 and TRBJ2-2; D might be TRBD1 or TRBD2, each matching 5 bases. In germline, CDR1 is DFQATT, CDR2 SNEGSKA (reference sequence). The V gene lost 1 base and the J gene lost 7 bases, with 10 bases spanning the gap. This CDR3 has 13 amino acids. The CDR3 coding sequence is TGCAGTGCTAGAGTTCCTGGGGGCGGGGAGCTGTTTTTT. Amino acids: CSARVPGGGELFF.

This clonotype was observed many times. CDR3 coding DNA: TGCAGTGCTCCGGGACAGGTGAACACTGAAGCTTTCTTT. Amino acid sequence: CSAPGQVNTEAFF. The rearrangement joins TRBV20-1 to TRBJ1-1; TRBD1 aligns across 8 bases. The CDR3 totals 13 residues. The ends lost 5 bases at V and 0 bases at J; junction bases unmatched: 2. The germline CDR1 and CDR2 sequences are DFQATT and SNEGSKA (reference sequence).

This chain joins TRBV5-4 and TRBJ1-2; TRBD1 is a possible D gene (6 bases). The germline V gene encodes CDR1 SGHNT and CDR2 YYREEE (reference sequence). CDR3 size: 14 residues. V lost 1 base and J lost 6, with 13 bases in between. CDR3 coding DNA: TGTGCCAGCAGCTTGTGGGACACGTCGGATGGCTACACCTTC. Protein: CASSLWDTSDGYTF.

At least ten counts were recorded for this clonotype. J is TRBJ2-3 and V is TRBV11-2, with TRBD2 matching over 9 bases. Germline assignment: CDR1 SGHAT and CDR2 FQNNGV. V gave up 4 bases and J gave up 4 bases; unmatched junction bases: 15. This CDR3 has 18 residues. The CDR3 sequence: CASSSRGGLAGFADTQYF. DNA for the CDR3: TGTGCCAGCAGCTCCCGCGGGGGGCTAGCGGGGTTCGCAGATACGCAGTATTTT.

Comments on this clonotype: The junction does not match germline at one end; this may be a read error. The chain carries TRBV20-1 and TRBJ2-3; TRBD2 might be the D (5 bases). The V gene's germline CDR1 is DFQATT and CDR2 SNEGSKA (reference sequence). The CDR3 spans 14 residues. The CDR3 coding sequence is TGCAGTGCTAGCAGCTGGGAGACGAAAGATGCGCAGTATTTT. Amino acid sequence: CSASSWETKDAQYF.

The chain uses TRBV28 and TRBJ1-2; 10 bases line up with TRBD1. The CDR3 is 14 residues long. V gave up 6 bases and J gave up 3 bases; unmatched junction bases: 4. Germline V gives CDR1 MDHEN, CDR2 SYDVKM. The CDR3 is CASRGTGVHYGYTF. The CDR3, as DNA: TGTGCCAGCAGGGGGACAGGGGTTCACTATGGCTACACCTTC.

The chain employs TRBV11-2 and TRBJ2-7; 12 bases map to TRBD1. V was clipped by 2 bases and J by 3 bases; unmatched bases: 5. Germline values: CDR1 SGHAT, CDR2 FQNNGV. The CDR3 is made up of 16 amino acids. CDR3: CASSLLGTGGSYEQYF. In nucleotides, the CDR3 is TGTGCCAGCAGCTTATTGGGGACAGGGGGCAGCTACGAGCAGTACTTC. The whole variable domain, filled in from reference TRBV11-2 and TRBJ2-7, reads EAGVAQSPRYKIIEKRQSVAFWCNPISGHATLYWYQQILGQGPKLLIQFQNNGVVDDSQLPKDRFSAERLKGVDSTLKIQPAKLEDSAVYLCASSLLGTGGSYEQYFGPGTRLTVT.

This clonotype was detected only a few times. The V and J genes are TRBV7-9 and TRBJ2-5; 7 positions match TRBD2. The CDR3 sequence is 15 residues long. CDR1 is SEHNR, CDR2 FQNEAQ, per germline (reference sequence). Unmatched junction bases numbered 9, after V lost 3 bases and J lost 5 bases. The CDR3 sequence: CASSFLAGVSETQYF. CDR3 DNA sequence: TGTGCCAGCAGCTTTCTCGCGGGGGTATCGGAGACCCAGTACTTC.

Many counts were recorded for this clonotype. V and J are TRBV12-3 or TRBV12-4 and TRBJ2-7; 7 nucleotides align to TRBD2. The CDR3 length is 15 residues. The V segment lost 6 bases and the J segment 0 bases; nucleotides outside the gene matches: 8. CDR3: CASRFRDYSSYEQYF. CDR3 DNA sequence: TGTGCCAGCAGGTTCCGGGACTATAGCTCCTACGAGCAGTACTTC.

This clonotype was observed at least ten times. V gene TRBV5-1 combines with J gene TRBJ2-5; 7 bases are shared with TRBD1. The V segment lost 0 bases and the J segment 9 bases; nucleotides outside the gene matches: 8. Looked up from germline, CDR1 is SGHRS and CDR2 is YFSETQ. The CDR3 consists of 14 residues. CDR3 DNA sequence: TGCGCCAGCAGCTTGGAACAGGGGCTCTGGGCCCAGTACTTC. It translates to CASSLEQGLWAQYF.

This clonotype was picked up many times. The genes are TRBV25-1 and TRBJ1-1, with 7 bases lining up with TRBD1. This CDR3 is 15 amino acids long. Germline V gene lookup returns CDR1 MGHDK and CDR2 SYGVNS. V shed 3 bases and J 0 bases; nucleotides not matched to a gene: 4. CDR3 bases: TGTGCCAGCAGTGATGGGGACAGAGTGAACACTGAAGCTTTCTTT. Amino acid sequence: CASSDGDRVNTEAFF.

This clonotype was observed many times. The chain joins TRBV7-8 to TRBJ1-1; possible D gene TRBD1, 6 bases. V was pared by 5 bases and J by 1 base, with 20 bases between. The CDR3 is 17 amino acids. In germline, CDR1 is SGHVS, CDR2 FQNEAQ. The CDR3 sequence is CASSPKMAGAQNTEAFF. As DNA, the CDR3 is TGTGCCAGCAGCCCCAAGATGGCAGGGGCCCAGAACACTGAAGCTTTCTTT. The complete variable domain, with remaining parts taken from reference TRBV7-8 and TRBJ1-1, reads GAGVSQSPRYKVAKRGQDVALRCDPISGHVSLFWYQQALGQGPEFLTYFQNEAQLDKSGLPSDRFFAERPEGSVSTLKIQRTQQEDSAVYLCASSPKMAGAQNTEAFFGQGTRLTVV.

The V call is TRBV19, the J call TRBJ2-7; 7 bases are shared with TRBD1. CDR1 LNHDA and CDR2 SQIVND come from the germline V gene (reference sequence). The CDR3 is made up of 15 amino acids. The trim removed 6 bases at V and 5 bases at J, leaving 13 bases unmatched. CDR3 in amino acids: CASSDPGQIVHEQYF. The CDR3 bases are TGTGCCAGTAGCGACCCGGGACAGATCGTCCACGAGCAGTACTTC.